This TCR beta chain comes out of a study of T cell responses to AZD1222 COVID-19 vaccine. Notes on the study in general: Clonal diversity was possibly underestimated; the donors were predominantly white British and more often female. Reports say nearly half of spike-specific TCRs go after unmutated variant regions. Seropositive status at baseline applied to only a handful of AZD1222 recipients.

The CDR3 is made up of 15 amino acids. V gave up 4 bases and J gave up 2 bases; unmatched junction bases: 6. Germline V gives CDR1 LGHDT, CDR2 YNNKEL (reference sequence). In regard to this clone: Antigen: not known.

Data came from immunoSEQ multiplex PCR; TCRdb stores just in-frame clones and leaves some out. The data show 75,000 to 100,000 clones, approximately 92% seen once. This sequence originates from an adult in good health. The starting material was peripheral blood, obtained on day 0 of AZD1222 vaccination. The rearrangement joins TRBV3-1 (or the pseudogene TRBV3-2) to TRBJ1-2; 8 bases agree with TRBD1. The CDR3 nucleotides are TGTGCCAGCAGCCGTAACAGGGGGGAGAACTATGGCTACACCTTC. Translated: CASSRNRGENYGYTF.